This T cell receptor (beta chain) originates from a study of blood T cells in healthy people across ages. This clonotype is a singleton in its sample. Isolated PBMCs totaled at least 7 million in each sample. Germline lookup yields CDR1 MNHNY and CDR2 SVGAGI (reference sequence). CDR3 length: 14 amino acids. Trimming shortened V by 5 bases and J by 4 bases, and 14 bases separated the two germline ends. Using a J-beta primer mix together with a sample-barcoded 5' primer, a second PCR was run for roughly 6 to 11 cycles. TCRdb itself ran the 5' RACE reads through MiXCR, one entry per CDR3 protein. The data show hundreds of thousands of distinct CDR3 sequences, with roughly 50% seen just once and approximately 20% held by the top ten.

Sequenced material: blood. The V call is TRBV6-6, the J call TRBJ1-1; D not certain. This TCR was sampled from a man in his thirties or forties in good health. In DNA form, the CDR3 reads TGTGCCAGCAGTAACACAGCGGGTGGCACTGAAGCTTTCTTT. It is translated as CASSNTAGGTEAFF.